These 14 T cell receptor beta chains originate from one sample sequenced in a study of neurological immune-mediated disorders. TCRdb re-called the 5' RACE reads through MiXCR, storing one row per CDR3 protein. The data contain around 70,000 distinct CDR3 sequences, 2.5% to 4% of them seen just once; the ten biggest clones take up 4% to 6.5%. The sample consisted of PBMCs. Receptor source: a woman in her 50s with multiple sclerosis.

This clonotype was counted ten times or more. The chain joins TRBV5-5 to TRBJ2-2; D is perhaps TRBD1 (6 bases). V shed 3 bases and J shed 6 bases, with 12 bases lying between them. The CDR3 has 14 residues. Germline V gene data show CDR1 as SGHKS and CDR2 as YYEKEE (reference sequence). The CDR3: CASSYQGGAGELFF. The CDR3 coding sequence is TGTGCCAGCAGCTACCAAGGGGGAGCCGGGGAGCTGTTTTTT.

This clonotype was detected many times. The genes are TRBV9 and TRBJ2-2; D remains ambiguous. The CDR3 covers 14 residues. The germline CDR1 and CDR2 sequences are SGDLS and YYNGEE. Trimming left V 1 base short and J 1 base short, with 5 bases between. CDR3 sequence reads: CASSVLGNTGELFF. As DNA, the CDR3 is TGTGCCAGCAGCGTACTGGGGAACACCGGGGAGCTGTTTTTT.

This clonotype came up many times. The gene calls are TRBV12-3 or TRBV12-4 and TRBJ1-2; a possible D gene is TRBD1 (5 bases). Trimming removed 7 bases from V and 5 bases from J, with 11 bases in between. This CDR3 is built from 12 residues. The CDR3: CASTGFEYGYTF. CDR3 nucleotides: TGTGCCAGCACAGGGTTTGAGTATGGCTACACCTTC.

Many counts were recorded for this clonotype. The chain has TRBV7-2 and TRBJ2-7, with D perhaps TRBD2 (5 bases). Germline assignment: CDR1 SGHTA and CDR2 FQGNSA. The CDR3 sequence is 15 residues long. Trimming removed 2 bases at V and 7 bases at J, with 18 bases between. The CDR3 loop is CASSLFSSGREEQYF. The CDR3 region has the DNA TGTGCCAGCAGCTTATTCAGCAGCGGCCGTGAGGAGCAGTACTTC.

There are many counts of this clonotype. The gene calls are TRBV20-1 and TRBJ2-3; the match to TRBD2 covers 7 bases. From germline, CDR1 is DFQATT and CDR2 SNEGSKA (reference sequence). The CDR3 consists of 14 residues. V lost 1 base and J lost 5; bases outside the gene matches: 6. CDR3 region: CSARVGGSRDTQYF. The CDR3 bases are TGCAGTGCTAGAGTCGGCGGGAGTCGAGATACGCAGTATTTT.

This clonotype was seen ten or more times. The chain is built from TRBV20-1 and TRBJ2-3; the D call may be TRBD1 or TRBD2 (6 bases each). This CDR3 spans 17 amino acids. V was trimmed by 6 bases and J by 6 bases, leaving 28 bases between them. Germline assignment: CDR1 DFQATT and CDR2 SNEGSKA (reference sequence). CDR3 in DNA: TGCAGTGCGCTTTTCGGGGGTCAGGGGACAAGGGAGGATACGCAGTATTTT. Protein: CSALFGGQGTREDTQYF.

This clonotype was recorded at least ten times. The chain carries TRBV9 and TRBJ2-3, with TRBD1 identical over 7 bases. Germline values: CDR1 SGDLS, CDR2 YYNGEE. This CDR3 is built from 15 residues. The V gene end was trimmed by 2 bases and the J gene end by 2 bases; junction bases not matched to a gene: 5. The DNA of the CDR3 is TGTGCCAGCAGCGTGGACACAGGGGTCACAGATACGCAGTATTTT. Translated: CASSVDTGVTDTQYF. Together with reference TRBV9 and TRBJ2-3, the CDR3 gives the full variable domain: DSGVTQTPKHLITATGQRVTLRCSPRSGDLSVYWYQQSLDQGLQFLIQYYNGEERAKGNILERFSAQQFPDLHSELNLSSLELGDSALYFCASSVDTGVTDTQYFGPGTRLTVL.

This clonotype has only a few counts. The chain carries TRBV15 and TRBJ2-2, with D possibly being TRBD2 (5 bases). The CDR3 extends over 15 amino acids. Trimming took off 0 bases at V and 5 bases at J, with 10 bases between the two ends. Germline CDR1 is LNHNV and CDR2 is YYDKDF (reference sequence). The DNA of the CDR3 is TGTGCCACCAGCAGAGATAGCGTGAATACCGGGGAGCTGTTTTTT. Translation gives CATSRDSVNTGELFF.

This clonotype was seen ten or more times. The gene calls are TRBV12-3 or TRBV12-4 and TRBJ1-6, with 10 bases matching TRBD1. The V and J ends lost 10 bases and 10 bases, in that order; junction bases with no gene match: 10. CDR3 length: 14 residues. The CDR3 region is CATSLGTGASPLHF. CDR3 bases: TGTGCCACCTCACTGGGGACAGGGGCCTCACCCCTCCACTTT.

This clonotype was counted at least ten times. The genes are TRBV3-1 and TRBJ1-1, with D perhaps matching TRBD1 (5 bases). V was pared by 2 bases and J by 5 bases, with 6 bases between. The CDR3 spans 12 residues. Germline V gene sequence: CDR1 LGHDT, CDR2 YNNKEL (reference sequence). The CDR3 DNA reads TGTGCCAGCAGCCAACACAGGACTGAAGCTTTCTTT. Translated: CASSQHRTEAFF.

This clonotype was seen ten or more times. This CDR3 is CASSALVGELFF. DNA of the CDR3: TGTGCCAGCAGTGCGTTGGTCGGGGAGCTGTTTTTT. The rearrangement uses TRBV28 and TRBJ2-2; D is ambiguous. In germline, CDR1 is MDHEN, CDR2 SYDVKM. The CDR3 is made up of 12 amino acids. Trimming shortened V by 5 bases and J by 7 bases, and 8 bases separated the two germline ends.

This clonotype has ten or more counts. The V and J genes are TRBV20-1 and TRBJ2-2; unclear D gene. The V gene's germline CDR1 is DFQATT and CDR2 SNEGSKA (reference sequence). V lost 2 bases and J lost 4, with 14 bases in between. This CDR3 has 15 amino acids. The CDR3 coding sequence is TGCAGTGCTAGATCGGGCGGCGGCGGCACCGGGGAGCTGTTTTTT. This gives the protein CSARSGGGGTGELFF.

The table lists this clonotype with many counts. This chain uses TRBV24-1 with TRBJ1-2, with D possibly matching TRBD1 (6 bases). V lost 2 bases, J lost 4 bases, and 10 bases lay in between. From germline, CDR1 is KGHDR and CDR2 SFDVKD. The CDR3 extends over 14 amino acids. The CDR3 spells CATSDSPDSYGYTF. The CDR3 nucleotides read TGTGCCACCAGTGATTCCCCGGACAGCTATGGCTACACCTTC.

This clonotype was picked up many times. V usage is TRBV5-1 and J usage is TRBJ2-7, with TRBD2 matching 7 bases. V shed 0 bases and J 2 bases; nucleotides not matched to a gene: 5. The CDR3 has 15 amino acids. Germline V CDR1 and CDR2: SGHRS, YFSETQ. In DNA, the CDR3 is TGCGCCAGCAGCTTGGCCGTCGGGGGGACCTACGAGCAGTACTTC. This codes for CASSLAVGGTYEQYF.